The present TCR beta chain was sequenced within a study of Graves' ophthalmopathy and Graves' hyperthyroidism. From RNA, the CDR3 regions of TCR beta chains were amplified and sequenced. First-round RT-PCR employed HTBI primers, with a second-round multiplex PCR after it. Each CDR3 protein is one row after TCRdb ran MiXCR on the multiplex PCR reads. The table lists hundreds of thousands of distinct CDR3 sequences, roughly 21% of them singletons. Unmatched junction bases numbered 0, after V lost 6 bases and J lost 1 base. Germline CDR1 and CDR2: SQVTM and ANQGSEA. This CDR3 spans 13 amino acids. Points from the study as a whole: Ophthalmopathy could be told apart from stable hyperthyroidism by a 13-signature model (about 90% sensitivity, around 80% specificity). Predictions made by the model for ophthalmopathy progression reached roughly 64% sensitivity and about 72% specificity.

This clonotype came up many times. The antigen is not known. Sequencing input: peripheral blood. The sequence was obtained from a woman under 30 with stable Graves' hyperthyroidism. This chain connects TRBV29-1 to TRBJ2-4; 10 bases are a match to TRBD1. The DNA for the CDR3 is TGCAGCGTGGGACAGGGGGCCAAAAACATTCAGTACTTC. Translating gives CSVGQGAKNIQYF.